What follows are 12 T cell receptor beta chains derived from one specimen sequenced in a study of shared clonotypes between healthy human individuals. TCRdb's table, derived via immunoSEQ multiplex PCR, lists solely in-frame clones and lacks some. This table has just over 2,000,000 clones, 85% to 95% appearing once. Sample: naive CD4+ T cells sorted from blood. Subset meaning: CD45RA+ positively selected. These receptors came from a man aged 18 to 29 in good health.

The V gene is TRBV5-6, the J gene TRBJ1-2; D is possibly TRBD1 (5 bases). The CDR3 has 15 residues. With 2 bases removed from V and 4 bases from J, the gap between germline ends came to 15 bases. Looked up from germline, CDR1 is SGHDT and CDR2 is YYEEEE. The CDR3 reads CASSLYGAAVYGYTF. The CDR3 DNA is TGTGCCAGCAGCTTATATGGGGCAGCAGTCTATGGCTACACCTTC.

The chain recombines TRBV5-1 with TRBJ2-7; 12 positions agree with TRBD2. Germline CDR1 reads SGHRS; CDR2 reads YFSETQ. The V and J ends lost 4 bases and 5 bases, in that order; junction bases with no gene match: 16. There are 18 residues in the CDR3. DNA of the CDR3: TGCGCCAGCAGCCCCATTGGGACTAGGACTAGCGGGGCCAACGAGCAGTACTTC. Translation gives CASSPIGTRTSGANEQYF. Based on the CDR3 plus reference TRBV5-1 and TRBJ2-7, the full variable domain is KAGVTQTPRYLIKTRGQQVTLSCSPISGHRSVSWYQQTPGQGLQFLFEYFSETQRNKGNFPGRFSGRQFSNSRSEMNVSTLELGDSALYLCASSPIGTRTSGANEQYFGPGTRLTVT.

In nucleotides, the CDR3 is TGTGCCAGCAGCCAAGGGACAGGGAGGAATTCACCCCTCCACTTT. This codes for CASSQGTGRNSPLHF. The chain has TRBV6-5 and TRBJ1-6; TRBD1 aligns across 9 bases. Per the germline V gene, CDR1 is MNHEY and CDR2 is SVGAGI. Trimming cost V 6 bases and J 7 bases; bases outside gene matches: 7. This CDR3 has 15 amino acids.

The chain is built from TRBV2 and TRBJ1-5; D uncertain. Germline values: CDR1 SNHLY, CDR2 FYNNEI. This CDR3 is 17 amino acids long. V lost 4 bases to trimming and J lost 6 bases, with 22 bases between them. In nucleotides, the CDR3 is TGTGCCAGCAGTGGGACGTACAATCTTGTTGTTCTTCAGCCCCAGCATTTT. This encodes CASSGTYNLVVLQPQHF.

The chain joins TRBV27 to TRBJ1-1, with D possibly TRBD1 on 6 matching bases. CDR3 length: 16 residues. The germline V gene encodes CDR1 MNHEY and CDR2 SMNVEV (reference sequence). V lost 7 bases and J lost 0, with 18 bases in between. In DNA, the CDR3 is TGTGCCAGCACCGTCCCGACGGGGGCTATGAACACTGAAGCTTTCTTT. It codes for CASTVPTGAMNTEAFF.

The V and J genes are TRBV11-2 and TRBJ2-4; D might be TRBD1 (5 bases). The CDR3 sequence is 14 residues long. The germline gives CDR1 SGHAT, CDR2 FQNNGV. Trimming stripped 3 bases from V and 6 bases from J, with 12 bases between. The DNA for the CDR3 is TGTGCCAGCAGCTTCGACAAAAGGGGAAACATTCAGTACTTC. Protein product: CASSFDKRGNIQYF.

Only one count was recorded for this clone. This sequence joins TRBV7-9 and TRBJ2-1, with D unresolved. V was shortened by 2 bases and J by 13 bases, with 12 bases between the two germline ends. The length of the CDR3 is 12 residues. Germline CDR1 and CDR2: SEHNR and FQNEAQ (reference sequence). Written as DNA, the CDR3 is TGTGCCAGCAGCTTAAACGACGGGTCACAGTTCTTC. Translating gives CASSLNDGSQFF.

The chain links TRBV4-1 to TRBJ1-1, with 7 bases fitting TRBD1. The CDR3 extends over 14 amino acids. Per germline, CDR1 MGHRA and CDR2 YSYEKL. V was pared by 1 base and J by 5 bases, with 4 bases of the junction left unmatched. DNA for the CDR3: TGCGCCAGCAGCCAAGGGACAGGCCGAACTGAAGCTTTCTTT. This sequence encodes CASSQGTGRTEAFF.

Notes on this clone: Other DNA sequences in this specimen translate into the identical CDR3. The genes are TRBV10-1 and TRBJ2-1; possible D gene TRBD1, 5 bases. Looked up from germline, CDR1 is WNHNN and CDR2 is SYGVQD (reference sequence). The CDR3 consists of 12 residues. V was cut by 5 bases and J by 10 bases, with 12 bases left in between. The CDR3 loop is CASSNDRGEQFF. DNA for the CDR3: TGCGCCAGCAGTAACGATAGGGGCGAGCAGTTCTTC.

The V and J genes are TRBV10-3 and TRBJ2-1; a weak D match, TRBD2 (6 bases). CDR1 is ENHRY and CDR2 is SYGVKD in the germline V gene. The CDR3 sequence is 15 residues long. Trimming took 0 bases from V and 7 from J, leaving 13 bases between them. The CDR3 spells CAISESDDGGNEQFF. CDR3 nucleotide sequence: TGTGCCATCAGTGAGTCGGATGACGGGGGAAATGAGCAGTTCTTC.

This clone was recorded once. The chain couples TRBV6-4 to TRBJ1-1; perhaps TRBD1 as D (6 bases). The CDR3 spans 13 residues. The ends were cut back, 6 bases at V and 4 bases at J, with 12 bases in the middle. Germline V lookup: CDR1 MRHNA, CDR2 SNTAGT. DNA of the CDR3: TGTGCCAGCAGCCCACAGGGTGGCACTGAAGCTTTCTTT. Protein sequence: CASSPQGGTEAFF.

This chain connects TRBV6-6 to TRBJ1-1; perhaps TRBD1 as D (5 bases). The germline V gene encodes CDR1 MNHNY and CDR2 SVGAGI (reference sequence). CDR3 length equals 13 residues. V was shortened by 5 bases and J by 4 bases, with 11 bases between the two germline ends. CDR3 DNA sequence: TGTGCCAGCAGTAAACAGGAGGCCACTGAAGCTTTCTTT. It yields the protein CASSKQEATEAFF.